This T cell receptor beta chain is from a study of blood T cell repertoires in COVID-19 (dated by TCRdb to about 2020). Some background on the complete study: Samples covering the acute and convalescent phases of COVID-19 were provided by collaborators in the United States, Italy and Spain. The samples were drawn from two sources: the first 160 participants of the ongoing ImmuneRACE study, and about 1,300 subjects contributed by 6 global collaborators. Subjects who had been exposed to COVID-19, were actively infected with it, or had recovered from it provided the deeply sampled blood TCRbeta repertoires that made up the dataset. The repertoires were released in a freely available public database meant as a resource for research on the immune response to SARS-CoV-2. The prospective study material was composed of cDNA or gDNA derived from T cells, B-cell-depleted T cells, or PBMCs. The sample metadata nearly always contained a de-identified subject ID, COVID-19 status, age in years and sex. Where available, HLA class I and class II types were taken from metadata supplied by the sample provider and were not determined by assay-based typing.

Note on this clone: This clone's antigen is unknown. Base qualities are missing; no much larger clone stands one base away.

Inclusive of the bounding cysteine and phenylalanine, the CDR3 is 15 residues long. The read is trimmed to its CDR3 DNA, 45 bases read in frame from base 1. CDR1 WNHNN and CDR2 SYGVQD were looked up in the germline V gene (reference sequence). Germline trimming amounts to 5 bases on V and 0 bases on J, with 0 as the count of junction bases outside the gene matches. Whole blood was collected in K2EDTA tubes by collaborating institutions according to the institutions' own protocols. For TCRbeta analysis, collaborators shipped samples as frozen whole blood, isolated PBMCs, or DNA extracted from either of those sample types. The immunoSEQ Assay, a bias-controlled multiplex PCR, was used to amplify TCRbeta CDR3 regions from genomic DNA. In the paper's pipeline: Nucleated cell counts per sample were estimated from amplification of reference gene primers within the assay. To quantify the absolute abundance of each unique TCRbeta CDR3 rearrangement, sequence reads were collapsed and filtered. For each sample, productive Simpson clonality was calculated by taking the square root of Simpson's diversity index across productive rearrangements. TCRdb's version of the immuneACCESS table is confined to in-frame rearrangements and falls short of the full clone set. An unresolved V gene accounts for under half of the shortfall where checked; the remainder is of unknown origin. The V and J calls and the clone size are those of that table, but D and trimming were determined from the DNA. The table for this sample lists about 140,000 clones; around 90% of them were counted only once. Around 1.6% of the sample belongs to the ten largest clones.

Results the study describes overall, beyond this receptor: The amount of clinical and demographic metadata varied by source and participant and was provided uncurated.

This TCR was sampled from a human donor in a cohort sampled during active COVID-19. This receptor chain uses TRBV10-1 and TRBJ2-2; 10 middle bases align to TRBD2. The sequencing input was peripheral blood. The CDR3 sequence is CASSSGGANTGELFF. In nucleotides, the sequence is TGCGCCAGCAGTAGCGGGGGGGCGAACACCGGGGAGCTGTTTTTT.